Listed here are 11 T cell receptor beta chains from one sample, sequenced in a study of shared clonotypes between healthy human individuals. TCRdb's copy holds only in-frame clones and misses some; the assay was immunoSEQ multiplex PCR. In the table there are roughly 680,000 clones, 72% of which are singletons. The source material was memory CD4+ T cells sorted from blood. The subset: CD45RA-negative fraction. The receptors stem from a young woman in good health.

The CDR3 coding sequence is TGTGCCAGCTCACCACCGAGTAGCGAGAGCTCCTACAATGAGCAGTTCTTC. Its translation: CASSPPSSESSYNEQFF. The chain has TRBV18 and TRBJ2-1; D is possibly TRBD2 (5 bases). CDR1 and CDR2 (germline): KGHSH, LQKENI. The CDR3 is 17 amino acids. V was shortened by 0 bases and J by 0 bases, with 12 bases between the two germline ends.

The gene calls are TRBV7-7 and TRBJ2-1; D gene unclear. The V and J ends lost 5 bases and 8 bases respectively, with 13 bases between them. The CDR3 has 13 amino acids. CDR1 and CDR2 from the germline V gene are SSHAT and FNYEAQ (reference sequence). CDR3 amino acids: CASSLDSEDEQFF. The CDR3 nucleotides read TGTGCCAGCAGCCTGGATTCCGAGGATGAGCAGTTCTTC.

The chain employs TRBV20-1 and TRBJ2-1, with D perhaps assigned TRBD1 or TRBD2 (6 bases each). Germline-derived CDR1 and CDR2 are DFQATT and SNEGSKA (reference sequence). This CDR3 has 11 residues. Trimming removed 5 bases from V and 8 bases from J, with 10 bases in between. The CDR3: CSAGGPDEQFF. The CDR3 DNA reads TGCAGTGCTGGGGGGCCGGATGAGCAGTTCTTC.

The CDR3 bases are TGCGCCAGCAGCCCAACTAGCGGCCCAGCCTACGAGCAGTACTTC. Its translation is CASSPTSGPAYEQYF. The gene calls are TRBV5-1 and TRBJ2-7; 8 bases align to TRBD2. The CDR3 is 15 residues long. Germline CDR1 reads SGHRS; CDR2 reads YFSETQ. After removal of 4 bases from V and 2 bases from J, the junction contained 8 bases not matched to a gene.

Only a few counts were recorded for this clone. The rearrangement uses TRBV6-5 and TRBJ1-2; D perhaps matches TRBD1 (5 bases). Trimming removed 7 bases at V and 8 bases at J, with 17 bases between. Germline V CDR1 and CDR2: MNHEY, SVGAGI. The length of the CDR3 is 13 residues. The CDR3 DNA is TGTGCCAGCACCACGGGGGGGTTCCAGGGCTACACCTTC. Translating gives CASTTGGFQGYTF.

V usage is TRBV7-9 and J usage is TRBJ2-3; D uncertain. The CDR3 is 13 amino acids. The V gene lost 3 bases and the J gene lost 0 bases, with 4 bases spanning the gap. The germline gives CDR1 SEHNR, CDR2 FQNEAQ (reference sequence). CDR3 protein: CASSFYSTDTQYF. The CDR3 nucleotides are TGTGCCAGCAGCTTTTACAGCACAGATACGCAGTATTTT.

The chain links TRBV29-1 to TRBJ2-7, with a tentative D call TRBD2 (6 bases). Germline-derived CDR1 and CDR2 are SQVTM and ANQGSEA. The V gene lost 8 bases and the J gene lost 0 bases, with 14 bases spanning the gap. The CDR3 consists of 13 residues. The DNA for the CDR3 is TGCAGCACCGATGGGGGGAGCTCCTACGAGCAGTACTTC. Translation gives CSTDGGSSYEQYF.

The chain recombines TRBV28 with TRBJ2-5; TRBD2 matches at 9 bases. CDR3 length: 16 amino acids. With V trimmed by 3 bases and J by 4 bases, 9 bases remained unmatched. The germline V gene encodes CDR1 MDHEN and CDR2 SYDVKM. The CDR3 reads CASSFYVSGGGETQYF. In DNA form, the CDR3 reads TGTGCCAGCAGTTTTTATGTTAGCGGGGGAGGAGAGACCCAGTACTTC.

The chain employs TRBV7-9 and TRBJ2-3; no firm D call. CDR3 length: 15 amino acids. In germline, CDR1 is SEHNR, CDR2 FQNEAQ (reference sequence). Trimming removed 2 bases from V and 2 bases from J, with 11 bases in between. The CDR3 DNA sequence: TGTGCCAGCAGCTTACTTGGCAGTTCCACAGATACGCAGTATTTT. Its protein product is CASSLLGSSTDTQYF.

The rearrangement uses TRBV5-4 and TRBJ2-1, with D unresolved. The V and J ends lost 4 bases and 1 base respectively, with 6 bases between them. Germline values: CDR1 SGHNT, CDR2 YYREEE (reference sequence). This CDR3 has 13 residues. The CDR3 bases are TGTGCCAGCAGCACAGATTCCTACAATGAGCAGTTCTTC. Translated, it gives CASSTDSYNEQFF.

Of note for this clone: A far larger clone is one nucleotide away, so this likely arose from a read error. This chain connects TRBV2 to TRBJ1-5, with 10 nucleotides matching TRBD1. There are 15 residues in the CDR3. Germline CDR1 is SNHLY and CDR2 is FYNNEI. Trimming took 4 bases from V and 9 from J; bases not matched to a gene: 9. In nucleotides, the CDR3 is TGTGCCAGCAGTGCAGGGGGACAGGGGCAATCGCCCCAGCATTTT. This translates into CASSAGGQGQSPQHF.